Here is one T cell receptor beta chain with its context. The specificity of this receptor is unknown. There are no base qualities to consult, and no much larger clone falls within one base. TCRbeta CDR3 regions were amplified from genomic DNA using the immunoSEQ Assay, a bias-controlled multiplex PCR. Regarding the original processing steps: Nucleated cell counts per sample were estimated from amplification of reference gene primers within the assay. To quantify the absolute abundance of each unique TCRbeta CDR3 rearrangement, sequence reads were collapsed and filtered. For each sample, productive Simpson clonality was calculated as the square root of Simpson's diversity index across productive rearrangements. The source is immuneACCESS, and TCRdb retained only in-frame sequences with V and J called. Part of the clones is not carried over; for the studies checked, unresolved V genes explain less than half of this, and the remainder is unexplained. The V and J calls and the clone size are those of that table, but D and trimming were determined from the DNA. In this sample the table shows 65,000 to 80,000 clones, approximately 89% of which occur a single time. Approximately 5% of the sample is in the top ten clones.

The collaborating institutions used their own protocols to collect whole blood in K2EDTA tubes. For TCRbeta analysis, collaborators shipped samples in one of three forms: frozen whole blood, isolated PBMCs, or DNA extracted from either of those sample types. The data stem from a study of blood T cell repertoires in COVID-19 (dated by TCRdb to 2020 to 2022). About the study as a whole: Collaborator samples came from the United States, Italy and Spain and covered acute and convalescent phases of COVID-19. The prospective study material was composed of cDNA or gDNA derived from T cells, B-cell-depleted T cells, or PBMCs. Subjects who had been exposed to COVID-19, were actively infected with it, or had recovered from it provided the deeply sampled blood TCRbeta repertoires that made up the dataset. A freely available public database, intended as a resource for researchers studying the immune response to SARS-CoV-2, is where the repertoires were released. Samples came from the ongoing ImmuneRACE study (first 160 participants) plus 1,254 subjects from 6 global collaborators. Sample metadata almost always included a de-identified subject ID, COVID-19 status, age in years and sex. Where available, HLA class I and class II types were taken from metadata supplied by the sample provider and were not determined by assay-based typing. Overall study results and their limits: How much clinical and demographic metadata was included differed by source and by participant, and the metadata was provided uncurated.

From the cysteine up to the phenylalanine, the CDR3 has a length of 15 residues. This entry keeps only the CDR3 DNA: 45 bases, framed from base 1. V is reduced by 3 bases and J by 3 bases, leaving a spacing of 14 bases between them. For CDR1 and CDR2, the germline V gene lists MDHEN and SYDVKM. The receptor chain draws on TRBV28 and TRBJ1-1; the D gene is possibly TRBD1, with 6 bases matching. Sequenced input: peripheral blood. The sequence was collected from a man between 45 and 60 years old with active COVID-19. The CDR3 region has the sequence CASSFRGVKDTEAFF. In nucleotides, the sequence is TGTGCCAGCAGTTTCAGGGGAGTAAAGGACACTGAAGCTTTCTTT.